Below, 13 T cell receptor beta chains from the same sample are listed, as sequenced in a study of T-cell memory formation after mild COVID-19. TCRdb redid the calling of the 5' RACE reads with MiXCR, one entry per CDR3 protein. The table shows about 270,000 distinct CDR3 sequences, with roughly 17% occurring only once. The sequenced material came from PBMCs or a T cell subset sorted from them (not recorded which). All receptors come from a man younger than 30 who had mild COVID-19 (a few samples of this study predate the infection). Cell type and time point are not known.

Ten or more counts support this clonotype. The chain recombines TRBV5-1 with TRBJ2-7; 8 nucleotides line up with TRBD1. There are 15 residues in the CDR3. V trimming: 0 bases; J trimming: 5 bases; junction bases outside the gene matches: 7. Germline CDR1 and CDR2: SGHRS and YFSETQ. CDR3 bases: TGCGCCAGCAGCTTGGGGGACAGGCACCCGGACGAGCAGTACTTC. It specifies CASSLGDRHPDEQYF.

The sample holds a few counts of this clonotype. V usage is TRBV12-3 or TRBV12-4 and J usage is TRBJ2-7, with D maybe TRBD1 (6 bases). This CDR3 comprises 13 residues. V lost 0 bases, J lost 6 bases, and 9 bases lay in between. The CDR3 nucleotides are TGTGCCAGCAGTTTAGCGGACAGACCCGAGCAGTACGTC. Its translation: CASSLADRPEQYV.

The rearrangement uses TRBV15 and TRBJ2-2; 10 bases map to TRBD1. The germline gives CDR1 LNHNV, CDR2 YYDKDF (reference sequence). V lost 4 bases and J lost 7; bases outside the gene matches: 15. The CDR3 consists of 18 residues. This CDR3 is CATSTRRWGTGVSGELFF. The CDR3 bases are TGTGCCACCAGCACTAGACGGTGGGGGACAGGGGTTAGCGGGGAGCTGTTTTTT.

The V gene is TRBV24-1, the J gene TRBJ2-1; D may match TRBD1 or TRBD2 (5 bases each). Deletions cut 3 bases from V and 5 bases from J, with 10 bases between. The length of the CDR3 is 14 residues. Germline V gene sequence: CDR1 KGHDR, CDR2 SFDVKD. The CDR3 region is CATSDGGPHNEQFF. CDR3 DNA sequence: TGTGCCACCAGTGATGGGGGACCTCACAATGAGCAGTTCTTC.

V and J are TRBV11-2 and TRBJ2-1, with 12 bases lining up with TRBD2. The ends lost 5 bases at V and 6 bases at J; junction bases unmatched: 5. The CDR3 is 15 residues long. Germline V gene data show CDR1 as SGHAT and CDR2 as FQNNGV. DNA for the CDR3: TGTGCCAGCAGCAGACTAGCGGGGGTTAGCAATGAGCAGTTCTTC. Translating gives CASSRLAGVSNEQFF.

The chain has TRBV7-2 and TRBJ2-5, with D uncertain. Germline CDR1 reads SGHTA; CDR2 reads FQGNSA. Trimming removed 1 base at V and 2 bases at J, with 14 bases between. This CDR3 spans 16 amino acids. The CDR3: CASSLEGTLIQETQYF. For the CDR3, the DNA is TGTGCCAGCAGCTTAGAGGGAACGCTCATACAAGAGACCCAGTACTTC.

J is TRBJ2-7 and V is TRBV6-2 or TRBV6-3; 7 nucleotides match TRBD2. V lost 6 bases, J lost 1 base, and 3 bases stayed unmatched. This CDR3 has 13 residues. Germline CDR1 is MNHEY and CDR2 is SVGEGT. This CDR3 is CASRQGGSYEQYF. CDR3 in DNA: TGTGCCAGCAGGCAGGGAGGGTCCTACGAGCAGTACTTC.

This clonotype was picked up a small number of times. V and J are TRBV4-3 and TRBJ2-7, with 9 nucleotides matching TRBD1. V dropped 4 bases and J dropped 7; count of bases not matched to a gene: 8. The CDR3 covers 14 residues. CDR1 and CDR2 (germline): LGHNA, YSLEER. Written as DNA, the CDR3 is TGCGCCAGCAGCCCGGGGACAGGGCCTTGGGAGCAGTACTTC. It encodes CASSPGTGPWEQYF.

This clonotype occurred a few times. The rearrangement links TRBV11-2 to TRBJ2-2, with D maybe TRBD1 (5 bases). Per the germline V gene, CDR1 is SGHAT and CDR2 is FQNNGV. V was clipped by 1 base and J by 2 bases, with 8 bases between them. This CDR3 is built from 15 residues. CDR3 residues: CASSLAQGNTGELFF. CDR3 coding DNA: TGTGCCAGCAGCTTAGCCCAGGGAAACACCGGGGAGCTGTTTTTT.

A few counts support this clonotype. The J gene is TRBJ2-1, the V gene TRBV5-5, with TRBD1 identical over 8 bases. The CDR3 is 14 amino acids. From germline, CDR1 is SGHKS and CDR2 YYEKEE (reference sequence). V was clipped by 2 bases and J by 7 bases; unmatched bases: 5. The CDR3 DNA follows: TGTGCCAGCAGCTTCGGGACAGGATGGAATGAGCAGTTCTTC. Translated: CASSFGTGWNEQFF. Supplemented by reference TRBV5-5 and TRBJ2-1, the full variable domain reads DAGVTQSPTHLIKTRGQQVTLRCSPISGHKSVSWYQQVLGQGPQFIFQYYEKEERGRGNFPDRFSARQFPNYSSELNVNALLLGDSALYLCASSFGTGWNEQFFGPGTRLTVL.

This clonotype was found many times. This chain connects TRBV7-9 to TRBJ1-2; TRBD1 is a possible D gene (5 bases). Germline loops: CDR1 SEHNR, CDR2 FQNEAQ (reference sequence). The CDR3 consists of 16 residues. V lost 5 bases and J 2 bases, leaving 18 bases between the germline ends. DNA of the CDR3: TGTGCCAGCAGCAGAGACAGCGCGACCACAAACTATGGCTACACCTTC. This encodes CASSRDSATTNYGYTF.

This clonotype was detected only a few times. This chain uses TRBV7-9 with TRBJ2-5, with a possible D match to TRBD2 (6 bases). The CDR3 extends over 15 amino acids. Germline assignment: CDR1 SEHNR and CDR2 FQNEAQ (reference sequence). V was shortened by 8 bases and J by 5 bases, with 21 bases between the two germline ends. In nucleotides, the CDR3 is TGTGCCAGCGGACCTATCCTAGCAGGAGGGGAGACCCAGTACTTC. Translating it yields CASGPILAGGETQYF.

This clonotype was observed a few times. The rearrangement uses TRBV5-6 and TRBJ1-2; maybe TRBD1 (6 bases). The CDR3 runs 13 residues. Per germline, CDR1 SGHDT and CDR2 YYEEEE. Trimming took off 4 bases at V and 10 bases at J, with 17 bases between the two ends. In DNA, the CDR3 is TGTGCCAGCAGCGGCGCGGGGGCCCAAACCTACACCTTC. Protein sequence: CASSGAGAQTYTF. The full variable domain, completed using reference TRBV5-6 and TRBJ1-2, is DAGVTQSPTHLIKTRGQQVTLRCSPKSGHDTVSWYQQALGQGPQFIFQYYEEEERQRGNFPDRFSGHQFPNYSSELNVNALLLGDSALYLCASSGAGAQTYTFGSGTRLTVV.